Listed here is a single T cell receptor beta chain. Trimming shortened V by 2 bases and J by 8 bases, and 16 bases separated the two germline ends. Germline V CDR1 and CDR2: GTSNPN, SVGIG (reference sequence). CDR3 length equals 14 residues. The data belong to a study of CD8+ T cells in alopecia areata. Reverse transcription of extracted RNA yielded cDNA, which provided the sequencing template. Repertoires were generated with immunoSEQ multiplex PCR, while TCRdb's copy carries only in-frame clones and drops some. Counted here are approximately 89,000 clones, 40% to 45% occurring once; the ten biggest clones make up 0.79%.

V usage is TRBV30 and J usage is TRBJ2-1; either TRBD1 or TRBD2 may fit D (5 bases each). The TCR comes from a human donor with alopecia areata. Sequenced material: CD4+ T cells sorted from blood. The CDR3: CAWSSLFGGDEQFF. CDR3 coding DNA: TGTGCCTGGAGTTCCCTTTTTGGGGGAGATGAGCAGTTCTTC.